Reported below is one T cell receptor beta chain. The time point here: after dendritic cell vaccination, including at tumor progression/relapse. Before vaccination, two weeks after the third vaccination, and at progression, PBMC were collected. This sample is part of a study of glioma-infiltrating T cells after dendritic cell vaccination. Study context: Patients received autologous tumor lysate-pulsed dendritic cell vaccination between 2003 and 2012. Dendritic cell vaccine was injected intradermally three times, biweekly.

Input was approximately 1.8 ug genomic DNA, or all available if less. Some clones are missing from TCRdb's copy, which holds only in-frame ones; the method was immunoSEQ multiplex PCR. The sample shows approximately 99,000 clones, roughly 80% of them seen only once. The length of the CDR3 is 13 residues. Trimming cost V 3 bases and J 13 bases, with 19 bases left between them. CDR1 SGDLS and CDR2 YYNGEE come from the germline V gene. The TCR sequence derives from a human donor with glioblastoma. The sequencing here drew on blood, taken after dendritic cell vaccination. The V call is TRBV9, the J call TRBJ2-5; perhaps TRBD1 as D (8 bases). The CDR3 loop reads CASSEGGTGPGYF. The CDR3 nucleotides read TGTGCCAGCAGCGAGGGGGGGACAGGACCTGGGTACTTC.